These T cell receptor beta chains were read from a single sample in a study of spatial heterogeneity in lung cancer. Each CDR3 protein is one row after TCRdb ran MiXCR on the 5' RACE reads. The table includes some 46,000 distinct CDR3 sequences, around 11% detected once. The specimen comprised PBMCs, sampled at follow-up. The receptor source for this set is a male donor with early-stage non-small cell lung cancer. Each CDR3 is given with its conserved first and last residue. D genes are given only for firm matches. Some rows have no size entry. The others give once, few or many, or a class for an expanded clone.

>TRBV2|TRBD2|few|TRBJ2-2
TGTGCCAGCAGTGGCCGCGGGAGGACCGGGGAGCTGTTTTTT
CASSGRGRTGELFF
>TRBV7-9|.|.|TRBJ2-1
TGTGCCAGCAGCCCACTCGAGGCCGGGGGGCTAAGGTACAATGAGCAGTTCTTC
CASSPLEAGGLRYNEQFF
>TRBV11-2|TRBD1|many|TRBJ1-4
TGTGCCAGCAGCTTGACAGGGACGTTGAATGAAAAACTGTTTTTT
CASSLTGTLNEKLFF
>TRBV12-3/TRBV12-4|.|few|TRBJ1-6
TGTGCCAGCCGGTCGTATCTGCTGAATTCACCCCTCCACTTT
CASRSYLLNSPLHF
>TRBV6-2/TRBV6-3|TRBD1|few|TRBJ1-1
TGTGCCAGCAGGGCAGGGACAGGCCTTGAAGCTTTCTTT
CASRAGTGLEAFF
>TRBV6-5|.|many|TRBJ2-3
TGTGCCAGCAGTCCGACTCGTCGGGATACGCAGTATTTT
CASSPTRRDTQYF
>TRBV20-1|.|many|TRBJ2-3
TGCAGTGCTAGTCGGATTGCAGATACGCAGTATTTT
CSASRIADTQYF
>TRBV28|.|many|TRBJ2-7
TGTGCCAGCAGTTTACCCCGGACCCGGGCCTACGAGCAGTACTTC
CASSLPRTRAYEQYF
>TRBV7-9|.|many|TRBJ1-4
TGTGCCAGCAGCTTGGATGGAAATAATGAAAAACTGTTTTTT
CASSLDGNNEKLFF
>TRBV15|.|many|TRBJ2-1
TGTGCCACCAGCAGAGATGCTAGACTGCAGTTCTTC
CATSRDARLQFF
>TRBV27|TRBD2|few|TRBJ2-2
TGTGCCAGCAGTAGACTAGCGGGAGGGACCGGGGAGCTGTTTTTT
CASSRLAGGTGELFF
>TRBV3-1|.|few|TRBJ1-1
TGTGCCAGCAGCCCTACCGGAGGTAAGGGTGAAGCTTTCTTT
CASSPTGGKGEAFF
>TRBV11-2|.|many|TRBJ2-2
TGTGCCAGCAGCTTAACTACCGGGGAGCTGTTTTTT
CASSLTTGELFF
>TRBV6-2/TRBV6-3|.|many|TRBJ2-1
TGTGCCAGCAACGGGGAGGTACCCTCCTACAATGAGCAGTTCTTC
CASNGEVPSYNEQFF
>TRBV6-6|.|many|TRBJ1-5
TGTGCCAGCAGTGATGCAGGGTCTATACAGCCCCAGCATTTT
CASSDAGSIQPQHF
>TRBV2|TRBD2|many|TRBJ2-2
TGTGCCAGCAGCAAGGACAGCGGGAGCACCGGGGAGCTGTTTTTT
CASSKDSGSTGELFF
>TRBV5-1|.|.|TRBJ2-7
TGCGCCAGCAGCCTAACCGACAGATTCCTCTCCGAGCAGTACTTC
CASSLTDRFLSEQYF
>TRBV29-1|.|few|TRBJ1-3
TGCAGCGTTGAACTCCACCTCTTGACTGGAAACACCATATATTTT
CSVELHLLTGNTIYF
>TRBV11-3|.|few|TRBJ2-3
TGTGCCAGCAGCTTAGATGTAGCCGATACGCAGTATTTT
CASSLDVADTQYF
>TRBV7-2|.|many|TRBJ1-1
TGTGCCGGAGGAGGGGGAACTGAAGCTTTCTTT
CAGGGGTEAFF
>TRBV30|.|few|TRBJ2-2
TGTGCCTGGAACATCCAGTCCGGGGAGCTGTTTTTT
CAWNIQSGELFF
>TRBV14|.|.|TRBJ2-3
TGTGCCAGCAGCCAAGTAGCGGATACGCAGTATTTT
CASSQVADTQYF
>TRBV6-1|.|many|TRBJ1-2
TGTGCCAGCCTACAGGGTAGCGGCTATGGCTACACCTTC
CASLQGSGYGYTF
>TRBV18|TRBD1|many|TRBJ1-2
TGTGCCAGCTCACCCGGGCCGGGACAGGGGGCCTCTAACTATGGCTACACCTTC
CASSPGPGQGASNYGYTF
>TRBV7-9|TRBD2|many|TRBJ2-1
TGTGCCAGCAGCTGGACTAGCGGGGGTTATTCCTACAATGAGCAGTTCTTC
CASSWTSGGYSYNEQFF
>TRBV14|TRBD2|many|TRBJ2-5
TGTGCCAGCAGCCCAGGACTAGCGGGGTTCAAAGAGACCCAGTACTTC
CASSPGLAGFKETQYF
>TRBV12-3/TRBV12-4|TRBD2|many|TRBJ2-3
TGTGCCAGCAGCCCGGGACTAGCGAATACAGATACGCAGTATTTT
CASSPGLANTDTQYF
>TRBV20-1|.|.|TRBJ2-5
TGCAGTGCTCGCAGTCGGGGGGCTCAAGAGACCCAGTACTTC
CSARSRGAQETQYF
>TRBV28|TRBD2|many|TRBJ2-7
TGTGCCAGCAGTTCCCCCCTCTCAGCGGGGGGCCCTTACGAGCAGTACTTC
CASSSPLSAGGPYEQYF
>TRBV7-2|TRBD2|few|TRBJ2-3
TGTGCCAGCAGCTTAGGCGGACTAGCGGGCACAGATACGCAGTATTTT
CASSLGGLAGTDTQYF
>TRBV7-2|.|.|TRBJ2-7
TGTGCCAGCAGCCTCGCGACGGAGACCCGATACGAGCAGTACTTC
CASSLATETRYEQYF
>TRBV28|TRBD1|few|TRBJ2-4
TGTGCCAGCAGTTTGGGGACAGGCAGGACCAAAAACATTCAGTACTTC
CASSLGTGRTKNIQYF
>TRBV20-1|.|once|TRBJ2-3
TGCAGTGCCCCTCCTTTGAAATTCACAGATACGCAGTATTTT
CSAPPLKFTDTQYF
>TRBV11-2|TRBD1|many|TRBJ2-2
TGTGCCAGCAGCACGCGGACAGGGAACACCGGGGAGCTGTTTTTT
CASSTRTGNTGELFF
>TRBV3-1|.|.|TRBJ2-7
TGTGCCAGCACCGAACTCGGGGGATCCGAGCAGTACTTC
CASTELGGSEQYF
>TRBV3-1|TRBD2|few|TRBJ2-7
TGTGCCAGCAGCCAAGACAGAAGGACTAGACCTTACGAGCAGTACTTC
CASSQDRRTRPYEQYF
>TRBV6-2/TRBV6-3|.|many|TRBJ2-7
TGTGCCAGCAGTCGTTCTGGGGGGACCTACGAGCAGTACTTC
CASSRSGGTYEQYF